These T cell receptor beta chains were read from a single sample in a study of neoadjuvant anti-PD-1 for oral cavity cancer. Only in-frame clones appear in the TCRdb table, and some are missing; sequencing was by immunoSEQ multiplex PCR. The table has over 11,000 clones, roughly four fifths seen once. Sequencing used PBMCs, obtained after nivolumab (anti-PD-1) treatment. These receptors all stem from a person between 40 and 85 years old with oral cavity squamous cell carcinoma. The CDR3 runs from the conserved cysteine through the conserved F or W. The D gene is left open where the match is weak.

D gene: TRBD1
J gene: TRBJ1-1
V gene: TRBV7-9
CDR3 protein: CASSFAGTGGVSTEAFF

D gene: .
J gene: TRBJ2-7
V gene: TRBV7-3
CDR3 protein: CASSLMGTTYEQYF

D gene: .
J gene: TRBJ1-3
V gene: TRBV5-1
CDR3 protein: CASSLAGRVAGNTIYF

D gene: TRBD1
J gene: TRBJ1-1
V gene: TRBV6-5
CDR3 protein: CASSAGQGNTEAFF

D gene: TRBD1
J gene: TRBJ2-7
V gene: TRBV10-3
CDR3 protein: CAISNGDRGLEQYF

D gene: TRBD1
J gene: TRBJ2-7
V gene: TRBV2
CDR3 protein: CASRQPDRAYEQYF

D gene: TRBD2
J gene: TRBJ2-7
V gene: TRBV5-6
CDR3 protein: CASSLVGLEPYEQYF

D gene: .
J gene: TRBJ1-1
V gene: TRBV7-9
CDR3 protein: CASSFRTTSEAFF

D gene: .
J gene: TRBJ2-5
V gene: TRBV7-9
CDR3 protein: CASSFVRGRAETQYF

D gene: .
J gene: TRBJ1-1
V gene: TRBV6-4
CDR3 protein: CASRVGAANTEAFF

D gene: .
J gene: TRBJ1-3
V gene: TRBV5-1
CDR3 protein: CASSADSVSGNTIYF

D gene: TRBD2
J gene: TRBJ2-7
V gene: TRBV6-1
CDR3 protein: CASTDLAGPYEQYF

D gene: .
J gene: TRBJ2-2
V gene: TRBV6-5
CDR3 protein: CASSPMWALTGELFF

D gene: .
J gene: TRBJ2-6
V gene: TRBV7-2
CDR3 protein: CASSLTGMAGANVLTF

D gene: .
J gene: TRBJ1-1
V gene: TRBV30
CDR3 protein: CAWSDPGTVAFF

D gene: .
J gene: TRBJ1-2
V gene: TRBV9
CDR3 protein: CASSVAAGAFYGYTF

D gene: TRBD1
J gene: TRBJ1-2
V gene: TRBV5-1
CDR3 protein: CASSLTGQGGGYTF

D gene: TRBD1
J gene: TRBJ2-7
V gene: TRBV5-1
CDR3 protein: CASSSRDRDDEQYF

D gene: .
J gene: TRBJ1-5
V gene: TRBV6-5
CDR3 protein: CASSYSGQPQHF

D gene: .
J gene: TRBJ2-2
V gene: TRBV5-6
CDR3 protein: CASSFRVGDTGELFF

D gene: .
J gene: TRBJ2-3
V gene: TRBV5-6
CDR3 protein: CASSWATGPSTDTQYF

D gene: .
J gene: TRBJ1-4
V gene: TRBV27
CDR3 protein: CASSFGSRGEEKLFF

D gene: .
J gene: TRBJ1-5
V gene: TRBV4-2
CDR3 protein: CASSQGNQPQHF

D gene: .
J gene: TRBJ1-2
V gene: TRBV2
CDR3 protein: CASTEGGANYGYTF

D gene: TRBD1
J gene: TRBJ2-7
V gene: TRBV6-1
CDR3 protein: CASSEFSGTAYEQYF

D gene: .
J gene: TRBJ1-3
V gene: TRBV7-8
CDR3 protein: CASSLNEGYGNTIYF

D gene: .
J gene: TRBJ2-7
V gene: TRBV27
CDR3 protein: CASSLKPSSYEQYF

D gene: TRBD2
J gene: TRBJ2-7
V gene: TRBV7-8
CDR3 protein: CASSSGLAGISYEQYF

D gene: TRBD2
J gene: TRBJ2-3
V gene: TRBV6-1
CDR3 protein: CASSWASGNTDTQYF

D gene: .
J gene: TRBJ2-7
V gene: TRBV14
CDR3 protein: CASSRQIATTRQYF

D gene: .
J gene: TRBJ1-4
V gene: TRBV5-4
CDR3 protein: CASSLDSFPGRGNEKLFF

D gene: .
J gene: TRBJ1-2
V gene: TRBV18
CDR3 protein: CASSPPAEVYGYTF

D gene: TRBD1
J gene: TRBJ1-2
V gene: TRBV4-1
CDR3 protein: CASSQGQGYGYTF

D gene: .
J gene: TRBJ1-1
V gene: TRBV12-2
CDR3 protein: CASRLSQGVRNTEAFF

D gene: .
J gene: TRBJ2-7
V gene: TRBV30
CDR3 protein: CAWDQGGAQYF

D gene: .
J gene: TRBJ2-1
V gene: TRBV6-5
CDR3 protein: CASRASGGGYNEQFF

D gene: .
J gene: TRBJ2-3
V gene: TRBV5-1
CDR3 protein: CVSSLVVWGSTDTQYF

D gene: TRBD2
J gene: TRBJ2-5
V gene: TRBV7-3
CDR3 protein: CASSPRLAGKETQYF

D gene: TRBD1
J gene: TRBJ1-1
V gene: TRBV7-8
CDR3 protein: CASSSQGTGNTEAFF

D gene: .
J gene: TRBJ2-7
V gene: TRBV7-2
CDR3 protein: CASSSSSSYEQYF

D gene: .
J gene: TRBJ2-3
V gene: TRBV5-1
CDR3 protein: CASSLSHLTDTQYF

D gene: TRBD1
J gene: TRBJ2-7
V gene: TRBV10-3
CDR3 protein: CAISEMDRGSTYEQYF

D gene: .
J gene: TRBJ1-5
V gene: TRBV2
CDR3 protein: CASSTSGHGGTSNQPQHF

D gene: .
J gene: TRBJ2-7
V gene: TRBV27
CDR3 protein: CASSLYPGQTHEQYF

D gene: TRBD1
J gene: TRBJ2-7
V gene: TRBV9
CDR3 protein: CASSRQGSSSYEQYF

D gene: TRBD1
J gene: TRBJ2-1
V gene: TRBV4-1
CDR3 protein: CASSQPTGGRGNEQFF

D gene: .
J gene: TRBJ1-2
V gene: TRBV6-1
CDR3 protein: CASSGKPGTNYGYTF

D gene: .
J gene: TRBJ2-7
V gene: TRBV19
CDR3 protein: CASSTIASYEQYF

D gene: .
J gene: TRBJ2-1
V gene: TRBV7-3
CDR3 protein: CASSPSPWRSTYNEQFF

D gene: .
J gene: TRBJ2-7
V gene: TRBV27
CDR3 protein: CASSSFRVSSYEQYF

D gene: .
J gene: TRBJ2-1
V gene: TRBV2
CDR3 protein: CASSEAAGYNEQFF

D gene: TRBD1
J gene: TRBJ1-1
V gene: TRBV29-1
CDR3 protein: CSVEGTENTEAFF

D gene: .
J gene: TRBJ2-7
V gene: TRBV7-9
CDR3 protein: CASSAGIYEQYF

D gene: TRBD2
J gene: TRBJ2-2
V gene: TRBV7-7
CDR3 protein: CASSLAGTSTGELFF

D gene: .
J gene: TRBJ1-5
V gene: TRBV6-1
CDR3 protein: CASSEVWTASNQPQHF

D gene: .
J gene: TRBJ1-2
V gene: TRBV9
CDR3 protein: CASSVEGYYGYTF

D gene: TRBD2
J gene: TRBJ2-1
V gene: TRBV5-1
CDR3 protein: CASSPHSGGAVRNEQFF

D gene: TRBD2
J gene: TRBJ2-3
V gene: TRBV14
CDR3 protein: CASSQTSGGADTQYF

D gene: .
J gene: TRBJ2-5
V gene: TRBV11-3
CDR3 protein: CASSLGGSEETQYF